A selection of T cell receptor beta chains follows, all from one sample in a study of blood T cell repertoires in COVID-19. Sequenced by immunoSEQ multiplex PCR; TCRdb stores in-frame clones only, minus some. The sample records under 250,000 clones, over 75% being singletons. The sequencing input was PBMCs or T cells enriched from blood (not recorded which). The receptors originated from a woman aged 60-75 years who had recovered from COVID-19. Both conserved end residues are part of each CDR3. Fields, in order: clone size, J gene, V gene, D gene, CDR3 DNA, CDR3 protein. A D gene is named only where the DNA matches it firmly. The size field is filled for only some rows; it gives once, few, many or a size class.

clone_size: NA; j_call: TRBJ2-7; v_call: TRBV5-8; d_call: NA; cdr3_nt: TGTGCCAGCAGCTTGGAGGACACGGGGTACTTC; cdr3_aa: CASSLEDTGYF
clone_size: NA; j_call: TRBJ1-4; v_call: TRBV18; d_call: TRBD1; cdr3_nt: TGTGCCAGCTCACCGTCAGGGGGTCTTGAAAAACTGTTTTTT; cdr3_aa: CASSPSGGLEKLFF
clone_size: NA; j_call: TRBJ1-5; v_call: TRBV14; d_call: NA; cdr3_nt: TGTGCCAGCAGCCAAAGTGACATCAATCAGCCCCAGCATTTT; cdr3_aa: CASSQSDINQPQHF
clone_size: NA; j_call: TRBJ2-1; v_call: TRBV5-6; d_call: TRBD2; cdr3_nt: TGTGCCAGCAGCCGCCCGGGACTAGCGGGGGGTAGCTCCTACAATGAGCAGTTCTTC; cdr3_aa: CASSRPGLAGGSSYNEQFF
clone_size: NA; j_call: TRBJ1-4; v_call: TRBV5-1; d_call: NA; cdr3_nt: TGCGCCAGCAGCGCGACAGGAACAAACCCCTCGTGGGGTGAAAAACTGTTTTTT; cdr3_aa: CASSATGTNPSWGEKLFF
clone_size: once; j_call: TRBJ1-3; v_call: TRBV3-1/TRBV3-2; d_call: TRBD1; cdr3_nt: TGTGCCAGCAGCCAGACAGGGTTTGGAAACACCATATATTTT; cdr3_aa: CASSQTGFGNTIYF
clone_size: NA; j_call: TRBJ1-1; v_call: TRBV27; d_call: NA; cdr3_nt: TGTGCCAGCAGTTTAAGAGCGAACACTGAAGCTTTCTTT; cdr3_aa: CASSLRANTEAFF
clone_size: once; j_call: TRBJ1-4; v_call: TRBV7-9; d_call: TRBD1; cdr3_nt: TGTGCCAGCAGCCCTGGGACAGCGACTAATGAAAAACTGTTTTTT; cdr3_aa: CASSPGTATNEKLFF
clone_size: NA; j_call: TRBJ2-7; v_call: TRBV5-1; d_call: NA; cdr3_nt: TGCGCCAGCAGCTTGGTTGGTAGCAGCCACGAGCAGTACTTC; cdr3_aa: CASSLVGSSHEQYF
clone_size: once; j_call: TRBJ1-1; v_call: TRBV2; d_call: TRBD1; cdr3_nt: TGTGCCAGCAACCCACCGGGGCAGGGGGAGACTGAAGCTTTCTTT; cdr3_aa: CASNPPGQGETEAFF
clone_size: NA; j_call: TRBJ1-2; v_call: TRBV5-5; d_call: NA; cdr3_nt: TGTGCCAGCAGTTCCCTCACAGGGATGTCAGGTGGCTACACCTTC; cdr3_aa: CASSSLTGMSGGYTF
clone_size: NA; j_call: TRBJ1-1; v_call: TRBV18; d_call: NA; cdr3_nt: TGTGCCAGCTCCCCAGGAGAGACTCCCTCTGAAGCTTTCTTT; cdr3_aa: CASSPGETPSEAFF
clone_size: NA; j_call: TRBJ1-6; v_call: TRBV20-1; d_call: NA; cdr3_nt: TGCAGTGCGAGTACACAGGGAACGGGTAATTCACCCCTCCACTTT; cdr3_aa: CSASTQGTGNSPLHF
clone_size: NA; j_call: TRBJ1-1; v_call: TRBV6-1; d_call: NA; cdr3_nt: TGTGCCAGCAGTGAAAACAGGGACACTGAAGCTTTCTTT; cdr3_aa: CASSENRDTEAFF
clone_size: NA; j_call: TRBJ2-3; v_call: TRBV5-4; d_call: NA; cdr3_nt: TGTGCCAGCAGCTTGGTGGGGCGTGCAGATACGCAGTATTTT; cdr3_aa: CASSLVGRADTQYF
clone_size: NA; j_call: TRBJ1-3; v_call: TRBV5-4; d_call: TRBD1; cdr3_nt: TGTGCCAGCAGCCTAGGCCTGACAGGGTTTGGAAACACCATATATTTT; cdr3_aa: CASSLGLTGFGNTIYF
clone_size: NA; j_call: TRBJ1-3; v_call: TRBV6-1; d_call: NA; cdr3_nt: TGTGCCAGCAGTGAATCCTACGGAGGCTCTGGAAACACCATATATTTT; cdr3_aa: CASSESYGGSGNTIYF
clone_size: NA; j_call: TRBJ1-2; v_call: TRBV7-2; d_call: NA; cdr3_nt: TGTGCCAGCAGCTTAGGCCCCGGGGAAGCTTATGGCTACACCTTC; cdr3_aa: CASSLGPGEAYGYTF
clone_size: few; j_call: TRBJ1-6; v_call: TRBV5-1; d_call: NA; cdr3_nt: TGCGCCAGCAGCCACACCCAGGGGACGTATAATTCACCCCTCCACTTT; cdr3_aa: CASSHTQGTYNSPLHF
clone_size: NA; j_call: TRBJ1-2; v_call: TRBV11-2; d_call: TRBD1; cdr3_nt: TGTGCCAGCAGCTCGGACAGGGTGTATGGCTACACCTTC; cdr3_aa: CASSSDRVYGYTF
clone_size: NA; j_call: TRBJ2-5; v_call: TRBV18; d_call: TRBD2; cdr3_nt: TGTGCCAGCTCACCGGTACTAGCGGGAGGCCAAGAGACCCAGTACTTC; cdr3_aa: CASSPVLAGGQETQYF
clone_size: NA; j_call: TRBJ1-2; v_call: TRBV7-2; d_call: TRBD1; cdr3_nt: TGTGCCAGCAGCTTAGCGGGATGGGACAGGGGTTCTGGCTACACCTTC; cdr3_aa: CASSLAGWDRGSGYTF
clone_size: NA; j_call: TRBJ2-1; v_call: TRBV28; d_call: TRBD2; cdr3_nt: TGTGCCAGCAGTTCTCTGCGACTAGCGGGGGGCCGGAATGAGCAGTTCTTC; cdr3_aa: CASSSLRLAGGRNEQFF
clone_size: NA; j_call: TRBJ1-5; v_call: TRBV21-1; d_call: NA; cdr3_nt: TGTGCCAGCAAGAGGGGGCGGTGGGGCAATCAGCCCCAGCATTTT; cdr3_aa: CASKRGRWGNQPQHF
clone_size: NA; j_call: TRBJ2-2; v_call: TRBV7-2; d_call: TRBD2; cdr3_nt: TGTGCCAGCAGCTTACGCGGCGGGAGGGACGGAGGGGAGCTGTTTTTT; cdr3_aa: CASSLRGGRDGGELFF
clone_size: NA; j_call: TRBJ1-2; v_call: TRBV12-3/TRBV12-4; d_call: TRBD1; cdr3_nt: TGTGCCAGCAGCCAGACAGGGTCCTATGGCTACACCTTC; cdr3_aa: CASSQTGSYGYTF
clone_size: NA; j_call: TRBJ1-1; v_call: TRBV5-6; d_call: NA; cdr3_nt: TGTGCCAGCAGCTTGAGAGGGAGGGACACTGAAGCTTTCTTT; cdr3_aa: CASSLRGRDTEAFF
clone_size: NA; j_call: TRBJ1-5; v_call: TRBV27; d_call: NA; cdr3_nt: TGTGCCAGCAGTGCCCAGGGTGCGGAGCAGCCCCAGCATTTT; cdr3_aa: CASSAQGAEQPQHF
clone_size: NA; j_call: TRBJ1-4; v_call: TRBV29-1; d_call: TRBD1; cdr3_nt: TGCAGCGTTGGACAGGGAGAGGGTGAAAAACTGTTTTTT; cdr3_aa: CSVGQGEGEKLFF
clone_size: NA; j_call: TRBJ2-5; v_call: TRBV27; d_call: TRBD1; cdr3_nt: TGTGCCAGCAGTTCGTCGACAGGGCGAGAGACCCAGTACTTC; cdr3_aa: CASSSSTGRETQYF
clone_size: once; j_call: TRBJ1-1; v_call: TRBV18; d_call: NA; cdr3_nt: TGTGCCAGCTCACAAGGGGACACTGAAGCTTTCTTT; cdr3_aa: CASSQGDTEAFF
clone_size: NA; j_call: TRBJ1-2; v_call: TRBV6-1; d_call: TRBD1; cdr3_nt: TGTGCCAGCAGTGAAGCTTCGGGACAGGGATACTATGGCTACACCTTC; cdr3_aa: CASSEASGQGYYGYTF
clone_size: NA; j_call: TRBJ2-6; v_call: TRBV7-9; d_call: NA; cdr3_nt: TGTGCCAGCAGCCCAGACTCCATCAGGGTCCAGACTTTC; cdr3_aa: CASSPDSIRVQTF
clone_size: NA; j_call: TRBJ1-4; v_call: TRBV3-1/TRBV3-2; d_call: NA; cdr3_nt: TGTGCCAGCAGCCAAGAAGGAGGGAAGGGGAATGAAAAACTGTTTTTT; cdr3_aa: CASSQEGGKGNEKLFF